Below, 25 T cell receptor beta chains from the same sample are listed, as sequenced in a study of T-cell memory formation after mild COVID-19. One entry per CDR3 protein, called by TCRdb with MiXCR from the 5' RACE reads. This sample has some 130,000 distinct CDR3 sequences, with approximately 17% found just once. Input material: PBMCs or a T cell subset sorted from them (not recorded which). The receptors were gathered from a man aged 18 to 29 who had mild COVID-19 (a few samples of this study predate the infection). Cell type and time point are not known.

CDR3: CASSSGTSGGAETQYF. The CDR3 region has the DNA TGCGCCAGCAGCTCTGGGACTAGCGGGGGAGCAGAGACCCAGTACTTC. V gene TRBV5-1 combines with J gene TRBJ2-5; TRBD2 matches at 14 bases. Germline V gives CDR1 SGHRS, CDR2 YFSETQ. Trimming at V came to 3 bases and at J to 4 bases, leaving 5 bases not matched to a gene. This CDR3 comprises 16 residues. Filled out from reference TRBV5-1 and TRBJ2-5, the complete variable domain reads KAGVTQTPRYLIKTRGQQVTLSCSPISGHRSVSWYQQTPGQGLQFLFEYFSETQRNKGNFPGRFSGRQFSNSRSEMNVSTLELGDSALYLCASSSGTSGGAETQYFGPGTRLLVL.

The J gene is TRBJ2-2, the V gene TRBV12-3 or TRBV12-4, with D perhaps TRBD1 or TRBD2 (5 bases each). Trimming stripped 7 bases from V and 6 bases from J, with 12 bases between. CDR3 length: 13 residues. CDR3: CASTGRGAGELFF. The CDR3 DNA reads TGTGCCAGCACGGGACGGGGAGCCGGGGAGCTGTTTTTT.

This chain connects TRBV20-1 to TRBJ2-7; TRBD2 aligns across 8 bases. V lost 3 bases and J lost 1; bases outside the gene matches: 2. CDR1 DFQATT and CDR2 SNEGSKA come from the germline V gene (reference sequence). CDR3 length equals 13 residues. CDR3 protein: CSASGTRSYEQYF. The DNA for the CDR3 is TGCAGTGCTAGTGGGACTAGGTCCTACGAGCAGTACTTC.

This clonotype was seen a few times. V usage is TRBV11-2 and J usage is TRBJ1-1; D perhaps matches TRBD1 (6 bases). Germline CDR1 reads SGHAT; CDR2 reads FQNNGV. V was clipped by 11 bases and J by 6 bases, with 19 bases between them. The length of the CDR3 is 13 residues. CDR3 amino acids: CAGRFGGGAEAFF. The CDR3 DNA is TGTGCCGGGAGGTTCGGGGGCGGCGCTGAAGCTTTCTTT.

The chain is built from TRBV4-2 and TRBJ2-5; 8 bases match TRBD2. The germline V gene has CDR1 LGHNA and CDR2 YNFKEQ. The CDR3 runs 17 residues. Trimming took 4 bases from V and 0 from J; bases not matched to a gene: 10. CDR3 in DNA: TGTGCCAGCAGCCCTCCCCGGTCTAGCGGGTACCAAGAGACCCAGTACTTC. Protein product: CASSPPRSSGYQETQYF.

In its sample, this clonotype was seen a few times. The rearrangement joins TRBV6-6 to TRBJ1-1; D perhaps matches TRBD1 (5 bases). V lost 6 bases, J lost 5 bases, and 13 bases lay in between. Germline CDR1 MNHNY, CDR2 SVGAGI (reference sequence). The CDR3 has 13 amino acids. The CDR3 nucleotides read TGTGCCAGCAGCAGTACAGGAGATACTGAAGCTTTCTTT. Amino acid sequence: CASSSTGDTEAFF.

V is TRBV7-6 and J is TRBJ1-3; D uncertain. CDR1 SGHVS and CDR2 FNYEAQ come from the germline V gene. The V and J ends lost 1 base and 0 bases respectively, with 13 bases between them. The CDR3 consists of 17 residues. The CDR3 loop reads CASSLVGTAISGNTIYF. In DNA form, the CDR3 reads TGTGCCAGCAGCTTAGTGGGTACAGCCATCTCTGGAAACACCATATATTTT.

This clonotype was observed many times. This chain links TRBV6-6 with TRBJ2-5, with TRBD2 identical over 10 bases. Germline-derived CDR1 and CDR2 are MNHNY and SVGAGI (reference sequence). The CDR3 sequence is 14 residues long. V shed 6 bases and J 2 bases; nucleotides not matched to a gene: 3. CDR3 in DNA: TGTGCCAGCAGCCCTAGCGGGGGACAAGAGACCCAGTACTTC. Its protein is CASSPSGGQETQYF.

The table lists this clonotype with many counts. The chain recombines TRBV11-2 with TRBJ2-5, with D unresolved. The germline CDR1 and CDR2 sequences are SGHAT and FQNNGV. Trimming left V 3 bases short and J 1 base short, with 12 bases between. The CDR3 extends over 15 amino acids. CDR3 in DNA: TGTGCCAGCAGCTTCTCCCCCCCGCCCCAAGAGACCCAGTACTTC. Translated, it gives CASSFSPPPQETQYF.

The J gene is TRBJ1-5, the V gene TRBV12-3 or TRBV12-4; D is perhaps TRBD1 (5 bases). Between the trimmed V and J ends, which lost 4 bases and 4 bases, there was a span of 14 bases. This CDR3 contains 15 residues. The chain's CDR3 is CASSSRDGRNQPQHF. The CDR3 DNA sequence: TGTGCCAGCAGTTCCCGGGACGGAAGGAATCAGCCCCAGCATTTT.

In its sample, this clonotype was seen a few times. The chain recombines TRBV7-3 with TRBJ2-2; TRBD1 matches at 7 bases. The CDR3 runs 15 residues. Per the germline V gene, CDR1 is SGHTA and CDR2 is FQGTGA. The V gene end was trimmed by 6 bases and the J gene end by 4 bases; junction bases not matched to a gene: 8. CDR3 coding DNA: TGTGCCAGCAGGGCCGGGACAGCGACCACCGGGGAGCTGTTTTTT. Its protein product is CASRAGTATTGELFF.

The genes are TRBV7-8 and TRBJ2-5, with no clear D. V was shortened by 0 bases and J by 0 bases, with 5 bases between the two germline ends. CDR3 size: 14 residues. Germline assignment: CDR1 SGHVS and CDR2 FQNEAQ. The DNA for the CDR3 is TGTGCCAGCAGCTTAGCTTGGCACCAAGAGACCCAGTACTTC. Encoded protein: CASSLAWHQETQYF.

The genes are TRBV6-5 and TRBJ2-3; 7 bases are shared with TRBD2. V lost 2 bases to trimming and J lost 6 bases; unmatched junction nucleotides: 8. Germline V gives CDR1 MNHEY, CDR2 SVGAGI. The CDR3 is 15 residues long. In DNA form, the CDR3 reads TGTGCCAGCAGTTACACGGGGGGAACGGGTGATACGCAGTATTTT. Its protein is CASSYTGGTGDTQYF.

The J gene is TRBJ2-1, the V gene TRBV6-6, with 9 positions matching TRBD2. This CDR3 has 14 amino acids. Germline V gives CDR1 MNHNY, CDR2 SVGAGI (reference sequence). V shed 5 bases and J 13 bases; nucleotides not matched to a gene: 12. CDR3 nucleotides: TGTGCCAGCAGTCATTATCTTAGCGGGAGCCCCCAGTTCTTC. This translates into CASSHYLSGSPQFF.

The J gene is TRBJ1-5, the V gene TRBV7-2; tentative D call: TRBD1 (5 bases). Germline V CDR1 and CDR2: SGHTA, FQGNSA. This CDR3 has 16 amino acids. Trimming cost V 1 base and J 7 bases, with 17 bases left between them. The CDR3 bases are TGTGCCAGCAGCTTAGGTTCGCGGGGCTCCGGCCAGCCCCAGCATTTT. Encoded protein: CASSLGSRGSGQPQHF.

This clonotype was counted a few times. One end of the junction does not line up with germline, which may come from a read error. The gene calls are TRBV7-2 and TRBJ2-4, with 9 bases aligning to TRBD2. Germline lookup yields CDR1 SGHTA and CDR2 FQGNSA. CDR3 length: 13 amino acids. This chain's CDR3 is CASSFTLAGQVLW. In DNA form, the CDR3 reads TGTGCCAGCAGCTTCACCCTAGCGGGGCAAGTACTTTGG.

This clonotype was counted between two and nine times. The chain has TRBV7-2 and TRBJ1-2; TRBD1 might be the D (6 bases). V dropped 2 bases and J dropped 7 bases, with 11 bases sitting between them. Germline CDR1 is SGHTA and CDR2 is FQGNSA. The CDR3 is made up of 13 amino acids. The CDR3 loop is CASSLSGAGGYTF. The CDR3 DNA is TGTGCCAGCAGCTTATCGGGGGCGGGTGGCTACACCTTC.

This clonotype was seen many times. The chain has TRBV4-3 and TRBJ2-7; no clear D gene. The CDR3 runs to 15 residues. The germline V gene has CDR1 LGHNA and CDR2 YSLEER. Trimming took 2 bases from V and 3 from J, leaving 14 bases between them. The CDR3 DNA is TGCGCCAGCAGCCAATCTTCGAACCCCTACTACGAGCAGTACTTC. Its protein is CASSQSSNPYYEQYF.

In DNA form, the CDR3 reads TGTGCCAGCAGGTTTACGGAGGCCTATGGCTACACCTTC. It specifies CASRFTEAYGYTF. This chain joins TRBV7-9 and TRBJ1-2; D is unclear. V was trimmed by 6 bases and J by 4 bases, leaving 12 bases between them. The CDR3 has 13 amino acids. In germline, CDR1 is SEHNR, CDR2 FQNEAQ (reference sequence).

The table lists this clonotype with a few counts. V is TRBV7-8 and J is TRBJ2-6; no clear D. The CDR3 extends over 17 amino acids. Between the trimmed V and J ends, which lost 7 bases and 0 bases, there was a span of 16 bases. Per the germline V gene, CDR1 is SGHVS and CDR2 is FQNEAQ. Here the CDR3 DNA reads TGTGCCAGCACGACCCGGTGGCAGACCTCTGGGGCCAACGTCCTGACTTTC. It specifies CASTTRWQTSGANVLTF.

V is TRBV7-2 and J is TRBJ1-1, with D possibly being TRBD1 (5 bases). The germline gives CDR1 SGHTA, CDR2 FQGNSA. This CDR3 contains 14 residues. Trimming left V 0 bases short and J 5 bases short, with 10 bases between. In nucleotides, the CDR3 is TGTGCCAGCAGCTTAGCTCAGAGGGGAACTGAAGCTTTCTTT. Translation gives CASSLAQRGTEAFF.

This clonotype was detected a few times. The gene calls are TRBV12-3 or TRBV12-4 and TRBJ2-1, with TRBD2 matching 12 bases. Unmatched junction bases numbered 6, after V lost 6 bases and J lost 15 bases. The CDR3 contains 12 residues. Here the CDR3 reads CASRPSGGALFF. The CDR3 DNA follows: TGTGCCAGCAGACCTAGCGGGGGGGCCCTGTTCTTC.

The V and J genes are TRBV2 and TRBJ1-2, with D possibly TRBD1 on 6 matching bases. The CDR3 has 15 residues. Between the trimmed V and J ends, which lost 5 bases and 4 bases, there was a span of 17 bases. CDR1 is SNHLY, CDR2 FYNNEI, per germline. The CDR3 reads CASSRVDSSVYGYTF. CDR3 DNA: TGTGCCAGCAGTCGGGTGGACAGCTCTGTCTATGGCTACACCTTC.

The chain has TRBV5-1 and TRBJ2-7, with a tentative D call TRBD1 (6 bases). Trimming removed 2 bases at V and 4 bases at J, with 19 bases between. The CDR3 runs to 16 residues. Germline assignment: CDR1 SGHRS and CDR2 YFSETQ. The CDR3 bases are TGCGCCAGCAGCTTATCCACAGGGCCCGAACCTTACGAGCAGTACTTC. It encodes CASSLSTGPEPYEQYF.

This clonotype was counted only a few times. The chain is built from TRBV5-1 and TRBJ2-3; 11 positions match TRBD2. This CDR3 region has 16 residues. V gave up 4 bases and J gave up 2 bases; unmatched junction bases: 6. Germline V gene lookup returns CDR1 SGHRS and CDR2 YFSETQ. The CDR3 region is CASSPDSGGATDTQYF. In DNA form, the CDR3 reads TGCGCCAGCAGCCCGGATAGCGGGGGGGCCACAGATACGCAGTATTTT. Supplemented by reference TRBV5-1 and TRBJ2-3, the full variable domain reads KAGVTQTPRYLIKTRGQQVTLSCSPISGHRSVSWYQQTPGQGLQFLFEYFSETQRNKGNFPGRFSGRQFSNSRSEMNVSTLELGDSALYLCASSPDSGGATDTQYFGPGTRLTVL.